This TCR beta chain was recovered during a study of blood T cell repertoires in COVID-19. At the level of the study: Whether acute or convalescent, the COVID-19 samples came from the United States, Italy and Spain. PBMCs, B-cell-depleted T cells, or T cells were the source of the cDNA or gDNA that made up the material.

V dropped 5 bases and J dropped 3; count of bases not matched to a gene: 13. The CDR3 has 17 residues. Germline V gives CDR1 MNHNY, CDR2 SVGAGI (reference sequence). Original analysis: The authors estimated nucleated cell counts from reference gene primer amplification. Only in-frame clones appear in the TCRdb table, and some are missing; sequencing was by immunoSEQ multiplex PCR. V and J calls and clone size come straight from that table; D and trimming were deduced from the DNA. The table lists about 330,000 clones, around 85% of them singletons. Sequenced material: peripheral blood. The gene calls are TRBV6-6 and TRBJ2-3, with 8 bases matching TRBD1. The clonotype originates from a human donor in a cohort sampled during active COVID-19. CDR3 sequence: CASSRGLDRGWTDTQYF. In DNA form, the CDR3 reads TGTGCCAGCAGTCGGGGACTCGACAGGGGATGGACAGATACGCAGTATTTT.